These 16 T cell receptor beta chains originate from one sample sequenced in a study of T cell responses to AZD1222 COVID-19 vaccine. Profiling relied on immunoSEQ multiplex PCR, and the TCRdb table lists in-frame clones only, not all of them. The sample carries around 160,000 clones, 93% recorded once. The source was peripheral blood, collected on day 0 of AZD1222 vaccination. All receptors come from an adult in good health.

In its sample, this clone was seen once. The chain links TRBV4-1 to TRBJ1-4, with D possibly matching TRBD1 (5 bases). CDR1 and CDR2 (germline): MGHRA, YSYEKL. The V end was cut by 0 bases, the J end by 5 bases, with 10 bases between. This CDR3 has 15 amino acids. The CDR3 here is CASSQDPGRNEKLFF. Written as DNA, the CDR3 is TGCGCCAGCAGCCAAGACCCAGGGCGAAATGAAAAACTGTTTTTT.

This chain joins TRBV21-1 and TRBJ1-2; the table's D call TRBD1 went unverified against the DNA. TRBV21-1 is a pseudogene locus. The length of the CDR3 is 15 residues. DNA for the CDR3: TGTGCCAGCAAACTCCCAGACAGGGCGTTGAATGGCTACACCTTC. It yields the protein CASKLPDRALNGYTF.

This clone came up a few times. J is TRBJ1-2 and V is TRBV2; D possibly corresponds to TRBD1 (5 bases). Trimming removed 8 bases at V and 4 bases at J, with 14 bases between. Germline CDR1 and CDR2: SNHLY and FYNNEI. The length of the CDR3 is 13 residues. The CDR3 sequence: CASRPTESYGYTF. The CDR3 nucleotides read TGTGCCAGCCGCCCGACAGAATCCTATGGCTACACCTTC.

The chain links TRBV18 to TRBJ1-1, with TRBD1 matching over 10 bases. V gave up 4 bases and J gave up 4 bases; unmatched junction bases: 9. CDR3 length: 16 residues. Germline values: CDR1 KGHSH, CDR2 LQKENI. DNA for the CDR3: TGTGCCAGCTCACTGAGACAGGGGGCGTCGTCCACTGAAGCTTTCTTT. Translating gives CASSLRQGASSTEAFF.

The chain combines TRBV15 with TRBJ1-1; no clear D gene. CDR3 length: 13 amino acids. Germline lookup yields CDR1 LNHNV and CDR2 YYDKDF (reference sequence). The germline V and J ends were trimmed by 3 bases and 9 bases, with 14 bases remaining between them. The DNA for the CDR3 is TGTGCCACCAGCAGTAGAAGCCTCCCAAAAGCTTTCTTT. It specifies CATSSRSLPKAFF.

This sequence joins TRBV9 and TRBJ2-3, with D perhaps being TRBD1 or TRBD2 (6 bases each). Germline V lookup: CDR1 SGDLS, CDR2 YYNGEE. The CDR3 totals 16 residues. Deletions cut 2 bases from V and 1 base from J, with 14 bases between. CDR3 amino acids: CASSVMPGGGTDTQYF. CDR3 bases: TGTGCCAGCAGCGTCATGCCCGGGGGCGGCACAGATACGCAGTATTTT.

The chain is built from TRBV29-1 and TRBJ2-5; 8 bases line up with TRBD1. The CDR3 runs to 16 residues. Trimming at V came to 0 bases and at J to 3 bases, leaving 9 bases not matched to a gene. The germline V gene encodes CDR1 SQVTM and CDR2 ANQGSEA. CDR3 coding DNA: TGCAGCGTTGAAGATCGGCAGGGGGCTCCCAAAGAGACCCAGTACTTC. Amino acids: CSVEDRQGAPKETQYF.

This chain joins TRBV7-9 and TRBJ2-1, with 8 bases lining up with TRBD2. CDR3 length: 16 residues. V was pared by 6 bases and J by 0 bases, with 7 bases of the junction left unmatched. The V gene's germline CDR1 is SEHNR and CDR2 FQNEAQ (reference sequence). CDR3 sequence (DNA): TGTGCCAGCAGACTTAGCGGGATGAGCTCCTACAATGAGCAGTTCTTC. It is translated as CASRLSGMSSYNEQFF.

The chain's CDR3 is CASSSLVSFTEAFF. The DNA for the CDR3 is TGTGCCAGCAGTTCTCTAGTATCGTTCACTGAAGCTTTCTTT. V and J are TRBV6-5 and TRBJ1-1; D gene uncertain. CDR1 is MNHEY and CDR2 is SVGAGI in the germline V gene. Trimming cost V 4 bases and J 4 bases, with 13 bases left between them. This CDR3 has 14 residues.

This chain links TRBV6-5 with TRBJ2-7; TRBD1 aligns across 7 bases. The V gene end was trimmed by 4 bases and the J gene end by 6 bases; junction bases not matched to a gene: 12. The CDR3 is made up of 15 amino acids. Germline V gene data show CDR1 as MNHEY and CDR2 as SVGAGI. The CDR3 sequence: CASSSELDRAGEQYF. In DNA, the CDR3 is TGTGCCAGCAGTTCCGAATTAGACAGGGCGGGCGAGCAGTACTTC.

The CDR3 sequence is CANRDRAYGYTF. For the CDR3, the DNA is TGTGCCAACCGGGACAGGGCATATGGCTACACCTTC. This rearrangement joins TRBV2 to TRBJ1-2; 9 bases match TRBD1. Germline V lookup: CDR1 SNHLY, CDR2 FYNNEI. J gave up 5 bases and V 10 bases, and 5 bases lay outside the gene matches. The CDR3 has 12 residues.

This clone was recorded a few times. The CDR3 DNA sequence: TGTGCCAGCAGCTCAACCCCACTTAGTGAGCAGTTCTTC. Amino acids: CASSSTPLSEQFF. The V call is TRBV7-3, the J call TRBJ2-1; D is unclear. Germline-derived CDR1 and CDR2 are SGHTA and FQGTGA. This CDR3 spans 13 amino acids. Between the trimmed V and J ends, which lost 4 bases and 9 bases, there was a span of 13 bases. The full variable domain, with the rest looked up from reference TRBV7-3 and TRBJ2-1, is GAGVSQTPSNKVTEKGKYVELRCDPISGHTALYWYRQSLGQGPEFLIYFQGTGAADDSGLPNDRFFAVRPEGSVSTLKIQRTERGDSAVYLCASSSTPLSEQFFGPGTRLTVL.

The chain recombines TRBV2 with TRBJ2-2; no firm D call. Germline-derived CDR1 and CDR2 are SNHLY and FYNNEI. Trimming took off 5 bases at V and 0 bases at J, with 7 bases between the two ends. The CDR3 has 14 amino acids. CDR3 nucleotides: TGTGCCAGCAGTAGCAGAGCGAACACCGGGGAGCTGTTTTTT. Amino acids: CASSSRANTGELFF.

J is TRBJ1-2 and V is TRBV7-9; the D gene is possibly TRBD1 (5 bases). Germline assignment: CDR1 SEHNR and CDR2 FQNEAQ (reference sequence). This CDR3 is built from 15 residues. Deletions cut 0 bases from V and 10 bases from J, with 18 bases between. In DNA, the CDR3 is TGTGCCAGCAGCTTAGCGCTAGGGGATAACGGCGCCTACACCTTC. Translation gives CASSLALGDNGAYTF.

The rearrangement links TRBV9 to TRBJ2-7; TRBD2 agrees at 11 bases. CDR1 is SGDLS and CDR2 is YYNGEE in the germline V gene. The CDR3 length is 14 residues. V lost 5 bases, J lost 3 bases, and 4 bases stayed unmatched. The CDR3 loop is CASSLAGGSYEQYF. The CDR3 DNA follows: TGTGCCAGCAGTCTAGCGGGAGGTAGCTACGAGCAGTACTTC.

V is TRBV11-2 and J is TRBJ2-7, with 10 positions matching TRBD1. Germline assignment: CDR1 SGHAT and CDR2 FQNNGV. V lost 5 bases, J lost 4 bases, and 5 bases stayed unmatched. CDR3 length: 14 amino acids. This CDR3 reads CASSRDRGFYEQYF. The CDR3 DNA reads as TGTGCCAGCAGCCGGGACAGGGGCTTTTACGAGCAGTACTTC.